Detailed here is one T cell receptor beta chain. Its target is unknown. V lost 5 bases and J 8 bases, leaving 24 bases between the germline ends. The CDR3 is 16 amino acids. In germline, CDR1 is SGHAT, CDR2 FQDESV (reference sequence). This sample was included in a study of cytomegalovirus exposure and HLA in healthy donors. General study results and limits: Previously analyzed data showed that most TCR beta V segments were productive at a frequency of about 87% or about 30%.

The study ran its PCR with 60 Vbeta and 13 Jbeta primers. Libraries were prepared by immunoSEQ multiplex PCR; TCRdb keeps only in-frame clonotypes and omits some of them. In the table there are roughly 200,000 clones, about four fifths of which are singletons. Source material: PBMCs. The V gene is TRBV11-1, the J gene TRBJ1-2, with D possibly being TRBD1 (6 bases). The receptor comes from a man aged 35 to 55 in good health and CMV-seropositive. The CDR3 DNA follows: TGTGCCAGCAGCCTACTATGGGACAATCCTCTAGAGGGCTACACCTTC. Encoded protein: CASSLLWDNPLEGYTF.